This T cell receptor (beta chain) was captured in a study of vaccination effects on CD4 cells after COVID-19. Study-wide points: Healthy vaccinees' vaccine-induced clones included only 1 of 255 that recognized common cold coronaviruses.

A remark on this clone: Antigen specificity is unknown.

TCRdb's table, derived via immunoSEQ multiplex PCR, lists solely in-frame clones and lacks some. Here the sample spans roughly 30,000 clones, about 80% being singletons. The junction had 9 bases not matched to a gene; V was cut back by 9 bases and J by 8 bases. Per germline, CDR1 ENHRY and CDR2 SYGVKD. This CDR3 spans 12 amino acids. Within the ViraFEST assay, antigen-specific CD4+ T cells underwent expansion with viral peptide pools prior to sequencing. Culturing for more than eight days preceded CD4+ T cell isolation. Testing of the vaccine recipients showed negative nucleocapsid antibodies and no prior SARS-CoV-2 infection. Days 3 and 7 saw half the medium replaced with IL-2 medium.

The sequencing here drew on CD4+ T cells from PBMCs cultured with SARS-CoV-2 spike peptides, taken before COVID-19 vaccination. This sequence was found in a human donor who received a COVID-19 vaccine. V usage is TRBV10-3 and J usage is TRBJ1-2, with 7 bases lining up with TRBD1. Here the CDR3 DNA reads TGTGCCATGGCGGGACAGAGTAACGGCTACACCTTC. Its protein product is CAMAGQSNGYTF.